Shown below are 21 T cell receptor beta chains from a single sample sequenced in a study of Graves' ophthalmopathy and Graves' hyperthyroidism. RNA transcripts provided the template for amplifying TCR beta CDR3 regions. Second-round multiplex PCR followed a first-round RT-PCR using HTBI primers. TCRdb redid the calling of the multiplex PCR reads with MiXCR, one entry per CDR3 protein. In the table there are about 1.2 million distinct CDR3 sequences, about two fifths of which are singletons. Material: peripheral blood or thyroid tissue (not recorded which). These receptor sequences come from an adult man with Graves' hyperthyroidism.

The chain's CDR3 is CASSRGENVGEQYF. The CDR3 nucleotides are TGTGCCAGCAGCCGAGGGGAGAACGTAGGCGAGCAGTACTTC. This chain joins TRBV14 and TRBJ2-7; D could derive from TRBD1 or TRBD2 (5 bases each). The CDR3 is 14 residues long. The germline CDR1 and CDR2 sequences are SGHDN and FVKESK. V dropped 4 bases and J dropped 6 bases, with 16 bases sitting between them.

The genes are TRBV28 and TRBJ2-7, with 8 bases matching TRBD2. This CDR3 spans 13 amino acids. Germline assignment: CDR1 MDHEN and CDR2 SYDVKM. With 6 bases clipped from V and 7 bases from J, the junction kept 8 bases outside the gene matches. The CDR3 sequence is CASSPAGDWEQYF. For the CDR3, the DNA is TGTGCCAGCAGCCCAGCGGGAGATTGGGAGCAGTACTTC.

This clonotype was found many times. This chain uses TRBV9 with TRBJ1-4, with 7 bases matching TRBD1. J was trimmed by 3 bases and V by 5 bases; bases with no gene match: 4. The V gene's germline CDR1 is SGDLS and CDR2 YYNGEE. The CDR3 spans 14 residues. The CDR3: CASSQGGANEKLFF. The CDR3 DNA is TGTGCCAGCAGTCAGGGGGGTGCTAATGAAAAACTGTTTTTT.

A note on this clonotype: A read error may explain this, as a much larger clone is one base away. The rearrangement links TRBV7-9 to TRBJ1-1; D may be TRBD1 (6 bases). CDR3 length: 14 amino acids. CDR1 is SEHNR and CDR2 is FQNEAQ in the germline V gene (reference sequence). The CDR3 reads CASSRTDRNTEALF. The CDR3 region has the DNA TGTGCCAGCAGCCGAACCGACAGGAACACTGAAGCTCTCTTT.

This clonotype was observed many times. The genes are TRBV29-1 and TRBJ1-1, with 7 bases identical to TRBD1. V shed 5 bases, J shed 1 base, and the junction held 13 bases outside the gene matches. CDR3 length equals 16 residues. Germline V gene sequence: CDR1 SQVTM, CDR2 ANQGSEA. The DNA of the CDR3 is TGCAGCGTTAGGGGGCAGCCGAATTTGTCGAACACTGAAGCTTTCTTT. This translates into CSVRGQPNLSNTEAFF.

V is TRBV11-1 and J is TRBJ2-5; D not resolved. Trimming left V 3 bases short and J 5 bases short, with 16 bases between. Germline V gene lookup returns CDR1 SGHAT and CDR2 FQDESV (reference sequence). The CDR3 is made up of 15 amino acids. The CDR3 DNA reads TGTGCCAGCAGCTTGTTAGAGTTTGTAGGGGAGACCCAGTACTTC. Residues: CASSLLEFVGETQYF.

This clonotype occurred many times. V and J are TRBV7-2 and TRBJ2-7; D is unclear. V was shortened by 1 base and J by 2 bases, with 12 bases between the two germline ends. This CDR3 has 15 residues. Looked up from germline, CDR1 is SGHTA and CDR2 is FQGNSA. The DNA of the CDR3 is TGTGCCAGCAGCTTAGGGTTCACCACAACCTACGAGCAGTACTTC. Translation: CASSLGFTTTYEQYF.

About this clonotype: Lacking the conserved final phenylalanine or tryptophan, this CDR3 likely reflects a read error. Because the CDR3's place on the DNA is in doubt, the DNA is left out and the CDR3 is given as listed by TCRdb. The J gene is TRBJ1-6, the V gene TRBV7-2; no check of the table's D call, TRBD1, against the DNA was made. Germline V gene data show CDR1 as SGHTA and CDR2 as FQGNSA. The CDR3 totals 8 residues, both ends included. The CDR3 sequence: CASSPGVG.

This rearrangement joins TRBV9 to TRBJ1-6; tentatively, D is TRBD1 (6 bases). This CDR3 has 15 amino acids. V gave up 4 bases and J gave up 9 bases, with 17 bases separating them. CDR1 SGDLS and CDR2 YYNGEE come from the germline V gene. The CDR3 DNA sequence: TGTGCCAGCAGCCCGCAACAGGGATTGTCTTCACCCCTCCACTTT. Amino acids: CASSPQQGLSSPLHF. Supplemented by reference TRBV9 and TRBJ1-6, the full variable domain reads DSGVTQTPKHLITATGQRVTLRCSPRSGDLSVYWYQQSLDQGLQFLIQYYNGEERAKGNILERFSAQQFPDLHSELNLSSLELGDSALYFCASSPQQGLSSPLHFGNGTRLTVT.

Of note for this clonotype: A much larger clone is a single base away; this may be a read error. The chain employs TRBV12-3 or TRBV12-4 and TRBJ2-7; D is undetermined. This CDR3 is 13 amino acids long. DNA for the CDR3: TGTGCCTGCAGTTTAAACCTGGGCTACGAGCAGTACTTC. Translation gives CACSLNLGYEQYF.

The chain employs TRBV20-1 and TRBJ2-7; 9 nucleotides match TRBD2. Looked up from germline, CDR1 is DFQATT and CDR2 is SNEGSKA (reference sequence). The CDR3 is 14 residues long. The trim removed 6 bases at V and 7 bases at J, leaving 13 bases unmatched. The CDR3 region is CSALTGTSSREQYF. CDR3 in DNA: TGCAGTGCCCTTACCGGGACTAGCTCGAGGGAGCAGTACTTC.

The V call is TRBV24-1, the J call TRBJ2-7; D call uncertain. Trimming removed 3 bases from V and 2 bases from J, with 7 bases in between. This CDR3 contains 13 residues. Per the germline V gene, CDR1 is KGHDR and CDR2 is SFDVKD. CDR3 loop: CATSDTNPYEQYF. The CDR3 coding sequence is TGTGCCACCAGTGATACGAACCCCTACGAGCAGTACTTC.

The genes are TRBV19 and TRBJ2-5, with 9 nucleotides matching TRBD1. The CDR3 sequence is 15 residues long. CDR1 and CDR2 from the germline V gene are LNHDA and SQIVND (reference sequence). With V trimmed by 11 bases and J by 4 bases, 14 bases remained unmatched. CDR3 DNA sequence: TGTGCCTGGAGTGTATGGGGACAGGGCCGAGAGACCCAGTACTTC. It encodes CAWSVWGQGRETQYF.

The CDR3 DNA reads TGCAGCGTTGCCAGGGCGAATGGCTACACCTTC. This codes for CSVARANGYTF. The chain employs TRBV29-1 and TRBJ1-2; TRBD1 is a possible D gene (5 bases). CDR1 and CDR2 (germline): SQVTM, ANQGSEA. CDR3 length: 11 residues. Trimming shortened V by 4 bases and J by 6 bases, and 9 bases separated the two germline ends.

This clonotype was recorded a few times. The V call is TRBV4-1, the J call TRBJ2-5; D possibly corresponds to TRBD1 (5 bases). The V gene lost 0 bases and the J gene lost 5 bases, with 10 bases spanning the gap. Germline assignment: CDR1 MGHRA and CDR2 YSYEKL. This CDR3 is built from 14 residues. The CDR3 DNA reads as TGCGCCAGCAGCCAAGATACTAAGGGGGAGACCCAGTACTTC. Translating it yields CASSQDTKGETQYF.

This clonotype was seen only a few times. The chain couples TRBV3-1 to TRBJ2-5; TRBD2 aligns across 11 bases. CDR3 length: 14 residues. V lost 4 bases and J lost 8; bases outside the gene matches: 6. Per the germline V gene, CDR1 is LGHDT and CDR2 is YNNKEL (reference sequence). The CDR3: CASSPKTSGETQYF. The CDR3 DNA follows: TGTGCCAGCAGCCCCAAGACTAGCGGGGAAACCCAGTACTTC.

The chain is built from TRBV5-1 and TRBJ2-2, with 7 positions matching TRBD1. V was clipped by 0 bases and J by 2 bases; unmatched bases: 7. Germline-derived CDR1 and CDR2 are SGHRS and YFSETQ. This CDR3 has 17 amino acids. The DNA of the CDR3 is TGCGCCAGCAGCTTGGGCCTGGGGACAGTCAACACCGGGGAGCTGTTTTTT. Its translation: CASSLGLGTVNTGELFF. Filled out from reference TRBV5-1 and TRBJ2-2, the complete variable domain reads KAGVTQTPRYLIKTRGQQVTLSCSPISGHRSVSWYQQTPGQGLQFLFEYFSETQRNKGNFPGRFSGRQFSNSRSEMNVSTLELGDSALYLCASSLGLGTVNTGELFFGEGSRLTVL.

A word on this clonotype: One end of the junction varies from germline; a read error may be responsible. The chain links TRBV25-1 to TRBJ1-6; D remains unclear. Looked up from germline, CDR1 is MGHDK and CDR2 is SYGVNS. The CDR3 sequence is 14 residues long. Here the CDR3 reads CVSSELRVNSPLHF. The CDR3 coding sequence is TGTGTCAGCAGTGAATTAAGGGTTAATTCGCCCCTCCACTTT.

The V call is TRBV29-1, the J call TRBJ1-1, with D unresolved. The V and J ends lost 7 bases and 0 bases respectively, with 15 bases between them. The CDR3 sequence is 14 residues long. Looked up from germline, CDR1 is SQVTM and CDR2 is ANQGSEA. CDR3 amino acids: CSARTTSMNTEAFF. CDR3 DNA: TGCAGCGCCCGGACGACCTCCATGAACACTGAAGCTTTCTTT.

In its sample, this clonotype was seen many times. This rearrangement joins TRBV7-2 to TRBJ1-2; D is ambiguous. V dropped 5 bases and J dropped 7 bases, with 20 bases sitting between them. CDR1 and CDR2 (germline): SGHTA, FQGNSA. The CDR3 is 15 residues long. CDR3 in amino acids: CASSPLATSSGGYTF. As DNA, the CDR3 is TGTGCCAGCAGCCCTCTGGCAACCTCTTCTGGTGGCTACACCTTC.

The chain carries TRBV6-5 and TRBJ1-2; D possibly corresponds to TRBD1 (6 bases). V gave up 5 bases and J gave up 4 bases, with 14 bases separating them. The CDR3 is 14 residues long. From germline, CDR1 is MNHEY and CDR2 SVGAGI. CDR3 coding DNA: TGTGCCAGCAGTAATAGACAGGCGACCTATGGCTACACCTTC. Translation: CASSNRQATYGYTF.